Listed here is a single TCR beta chain. The data were taken from a study of PD-L1 blockade in urothelial cancer. Study overall: Patients had undergone 0 to 3 prior chemotherapy regimens. Each blood sample yielded a median of around 150,000 T cells. Analyses were performed on blood at 3 weeks after treatment start (the second dose) and at 6 weeks.

Regarding time point: pretreatment peripheral blood. Samples spanned pretreatment and treatment, with 1 to 8 time points per patient. Here immunoSEQ multiplex PCR was the method, and the copy in TCRdb shows in-frame clones only, minus some. The sample has tens of thousands of clones; 90% are singletons. The sequence came from a man between 65 and 85 years old with urothelial cancer. Sequenced here: PBMCs, sampled around atezolizumab (anti-PD-L1) treatment.

Here the CDR3 reads CASSVGGGGSSYNEQFF. The CDR3 DNA reads as TGTGCCAGCAGCGTAGGGGGGGGCGGGAGCTCCTACAATGAGCAGTTCTTC. The chain couples TRBV9 to TRBJ2-1; D might be TRBD2 (7 bases). The CDR3 covers 17 residues. Per germline, CDR1 SGDLS and CDR2 YYNGEE. V was pared by 0 bases and J by 0 bases, with 13 bases between.